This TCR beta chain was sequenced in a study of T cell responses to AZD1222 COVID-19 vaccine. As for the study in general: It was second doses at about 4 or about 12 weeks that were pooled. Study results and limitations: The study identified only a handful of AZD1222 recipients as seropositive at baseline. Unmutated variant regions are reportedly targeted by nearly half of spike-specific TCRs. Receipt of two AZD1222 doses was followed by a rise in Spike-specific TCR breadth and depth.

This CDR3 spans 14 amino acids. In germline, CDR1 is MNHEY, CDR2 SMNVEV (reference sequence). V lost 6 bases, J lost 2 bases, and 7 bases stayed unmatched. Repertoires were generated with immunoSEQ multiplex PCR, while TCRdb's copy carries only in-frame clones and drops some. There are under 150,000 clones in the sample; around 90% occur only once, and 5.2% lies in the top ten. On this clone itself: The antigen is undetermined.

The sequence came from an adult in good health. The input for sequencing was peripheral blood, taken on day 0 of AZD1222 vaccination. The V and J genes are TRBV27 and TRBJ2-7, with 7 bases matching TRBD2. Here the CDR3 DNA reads TGTGCCAGCAGAGCCCTCGGGGGGACCTACGAGCAGTACTTC. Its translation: CASRALGGTYEQYF.